Given below is one TCR beta chain in context. Its specificity is unknown. The junction does not match germline at one end; this may be a read error. This specimen comes from a study of CD8+CD57+ T cells in acquired aplastic anemia. Points from the study as a whole: The study found no significant CD8+ Simpson's diversity difference between patients and controls.

TCR beta VDJ and CDR3 were profiled, and genomic DNA was the template. One entry per CDR3 protein results from TCRdb running MiXCR on the reads. There are about 200,000 distinct CDR3 sequences in the sample; over 40% occur only once, and approximately 20% lies in the top ten. Germline CDR1 and CDR2: MNHNS and SASEGT. This CDR3 has 14 amino acids. Patients who underwent sequencing had shown CD8+CD57+ cell expansion by flow cytometry. Blood sampling was performed on the patients, and none of them had received therapy by then. The rearrangement links TRBV6-1 to TRBJ1-2; 7 nucleotides match TRBD1. This clonotype originated in a human donor with aplastic anemia. The specimen was sorted CD4+, CD8+, or CD8+CD57+ T cells (not recorded which) from PBMCs. The CDR3 DNA reads as TGTGCCAGCAGTGAGCCAGGGGGTTCCTATGGCCACACCTTC. It is translated as CASSEPGGSYGHTF.